The T cell receptor beta chain described here comes from a study of control samples from healthy donors and cancer patients. The table came from immunoSEQ multiplex PCR; TCRdb's copy has only in-frame clones and leaves some out. Of about 75,000 clones in the sample, 90% to 95% were seen once. Trimming left V 1 base short and J 2 bases short, with 6 bases between. Per germline, CDR1 MNHEY and CDR2 SVGEGT. The CDR3 covers 14 residues. This clone appeared once. The sequencing sample was made of blood. The clonotype comes from a woman aged 40-49 years in good health. This chain uses TRBV6-2 or TRBV6-3 with TRBJ1-5; D call uncertain. For the CDR3, the DNA is TGTGCCAGCAGTTACTTGGCCGGCAATCAGCCCCAGCATTTT. Residues: CASSYLAGNQPQHF.